A single sample is the source of the 27 T cell receptor beta chains below, sequenced in a study of CD8+ T cells in alopecia areata listed by TCRdb under 2018. Reading the label with the study, this specimen's time point is: more than three weeks on oral tofacitinib. The intended sense of this specimen's treatment or condition label: oral pan-JAK inhibitor, 5-10 mg twice daily. Library prep was done by the immunoSEQ multiplex PCR assay. For TCR sequencing, RNA was extracted from every sample and reverse transcribed into cDNA to serve as template. Drawn from immuneACCESS, this table holds only the in-frame rearrangements with V and J called that TCRdb kept. Clones are partly lost; checked studies trace under half to an unresolved V gene and leave the rest unexplained. The sample table lists some 96,000 clones, 60% to 75% of them with a count of one. About 14% of the sample goes to the ten largest clones.

The sequences come from CD8+ T cells sorted from blood, collected at week 4, from a patient treated with tofacitinib. The receptors shown here come from a human donor with alopecia areata.

V usage is TRBV13 and J usage is TRBJ2-1; tentatively, D is TRBD2 (5 bases). The germline V gene has CDR1 PRHDT and CDR2 FYEKMQ (reference sequence). V gave up 0 bases and J gave up 9 bases, with 12 bases separating them. CDR3 size: 14 residues. CDR3 in DNA: TGTGCCAGCAGCTTAGGGACTAATCAGATTGAGCAGTTCTTC. Its translation is CASSLGTNQIEQFF.

This clone was seen a handful of times. This sequence joins TRBV27 and TRBJ1-4; D unresolved. The V end was cut by 4 bases, the J end by 7 bases, with 13 bases between. The CDR3 covers 14 residues. Germline CDR1 MNHEY, CDR2 SMNVEV (reference sequence). The CDR3 sequence: CASSSWSESEKLFF. The DNA of the CDR3 is TGTGCCAGCAGTTCTTGGTCTGAGAGTGAAAAACTGTTTTTT. Full variable domain (outside the CDR3, taken from reference TRBV27 and TRBJ1-4): EAQVTQNPRYLITVTGKKLTVTCSQNMNHEYMSWYRQDPGLGLRQIYYSMNVEVTDKGDVPEGYKVSRKEKRNFPLILESPSPNQTSLYFCASSSWSESEKLFFGSGTQLSVL.

The gene calls are TRBV13 and TRBJ2-3; D unclear. Germline V gene sequence: CDR1 PRHDT, CDR2 FYEKMQ (reference sequence). The CDR3 contains 14 residues. Deletions cut 0 bases from V and 3 bases from J, with 7 bases between. CDR3: CASSLGGGTDTQYF. The CDR3, as DNA: TGTGCCAGCAGCTTAGGGGGCGGAACAGATACGCAGTATTTT.

A few counts support this clone. J is TRBJ2-7 and V is TRBV29-1; TRBD1 might be the D (6 bases). The germline V and J ends were trimmed by 0 bases and 1 base, with 10 bases remaining between them. CDR1 is SQVTM and CDR2 is ANQGSEA in the germline V gene. This CDR3 spans 14 amino acids. The CDR3 here is CSVEEDSTSYEQYF. The CDR3 bases are TGCAGCGTTGAAGAGGACAGCACTTCCTACGAGCAGTACTTC.

In DNA form, the CDR3 reads TGCGCCAGCAGCTTAGCTGGACAGGACACTGAAGCTTTCTTT. This sequence encodes CASSLAGQDTEAFF. This chain joins TRBV5-1 and TRBJ1-1, with 7 bases matching TRBD1. The CDR3 extends over 14 amino acids. J was trimmed by 3 bases and V by 2 bases; bases with no gene match: 4. From germline, CDR1 is SGHRS and CDR2 YFSETQ. The full variable domain, with the rest looked up from reference TRBV5-1 and TRBJ1-1, is KAGVTQTPRYLIKTRGQQVTLSCSPISGHRSVSWYQQTPGQGLQFLFEYFSETQRNKGNFPGRFSGRQFSNSRSEMNVSTLELGDSALYLCASSLAGQDTEAFFGQGTRLTVV.

The chain combines TRBV29-1 with TRBJ1-2, with D unclear. Trimming pared 1 base from V and 8 bases from J, leaving 8 bases between. CDR3 length equals 11 residues. Germline V gene lookup returns CDR1 SQVTM and CDR2 ANQGSEA. In nucleotides, the CDR3 is TGCAGCGTTGAAGCGGGTCCGGGCTACACCTTC. Translated, it gives CSVEAGPGYTF.

This clone was observed a few times. This chain links TRBV29-1 with TRBJ2-7; 8 nucleotides agree with TRBD1. CDR3 length: 13 residues. Germline V gene data show CDR1 as SQVTM and CDR2 as ANQGSEA. The V segment lost 2 bases and the J segment 4 bases; nucleotides outside the gene matches: 4. The CDR3 bases are TGCAGCGTTGAATGGCAGGGGGCTTACGAGCAGTACTTC. This gives the protein CSVEWQGAYEQYF.

J is TRBJ1-2 and V is TRBV29-1; D gene unclear. The V gene lost 2 bases and the J gene lost 4 bases, with 11 bases spanning the gap. The CDR3 contains 13 residues. The germline CDR1 and CDR2 sequences are SQVTM and ANQGSEA. Written as DNA, the CDR3 is TGCAGCGTTGAAAGAACAGCGCCCTATGGCTACACCTTC. Translation gives CSVERTAPYGYTF.

The V and J genes are TRBV27 and TRBJ2-7, with a tentative D call TRBD2 (5 bases). The CDR3 contains 12 residues. The V end was cut by 7 bases, the J end by 7 bases, with 14 bases between. Germline CDR1 reads MNHEY; CDR2 reads SMNVEV (reference sequence). Here the CDR3 reads CASTTGFREQYF. CDR3 DNA sequence: TGTGCCAGCACAACGGGGTTTCGAGAGCAGTACTTC.

The chain employs TRBV29-1 and TRBJ1-1, with 9 bases identical to TRBD1. V was pared by 1 base and J by 7 bases, with 10 bases of the junction left unmatched. This CDR3 has 15 amino acids. Per germline, CDR1 SQVTM and CDR2 ANQGSEA. The chain's CDR3 is CSVEGIGTGRIEAFF. The CDR3 nucleotides read TGCAGCGTTGAAGGGATTGGGACAGGGAGGATTGAAGCTTTCTTT.

This clone was observed a handful of times. The V and J genes are TRBV7-9 and TRBJ1-1; TRBD1 matches at 9 bases. Trimming took 1 base from V and 1 from J; bases not matched to a gene: 7. The CDR3 contains 17 residues. Germline-derived CDR1 and CDR2 are SEHNR and FQNEAQ (reference sequence). CDR3 loop: CASSLDPGQGPNTEAFF. For the CDR3, the DNA is TGTGCCAGCAGCTTAGATCCGGGACAGGGACCGAACACTGAAGCTTTCTTT.

This clone came up a few times. J is TRBJ2-7 and V is TRBV11-2; 7 bases are shared with TRBD1. The CDR3 spans 14 residues. Germline loops: CDR1 SGHAT, CDR2 FQNNGV. The V gene end was trimmed by 0 bases and the J gene end by 3 bases; junction bases not matched to a gene: 2. The DNA of the CDR3 is TGTGCCAGCAGCTTAGATCCAGGGGGCTACGAGCAGTACTTC. Translated, it gives CASSLDPGGYEQYF.

In this sample, this clone turned up a few times. The chain uses TRBV4-3 and TRBJ2-7; 7 bases align to TRBD1. The CDR3 length is 16 residues. Germline CDR1 and CDR2: LGHNA and YSLEER. V dropped 0 bases and J dropped 4; count of bases not matched to a gene: 9. CDR3 nucleotides: TGCGCCAGCAGCCAAGATCCCCGGACAGGACCTTACGAGCAGTACTTC. Its translation: CASSQDPRTGPYEQYF.

The rearrangement uses TRBV27 and TRBJ2-5; tentative D call: TRBD2 (5 bases). The CDR3 loop spans 16 amino acids. V was cut by 2 bases and J by 3 bases, with 16 bases left in between. Germline V gene sequence: CDR1 MNHEY, CDR2 SMNVEV (reference sequence). The CDR3 nucleotides read TGTGCCAGCAGTTTACTTTTCCGAGGTAGCGAAGAGACCCAGTACTTC. This gives the protein CASSLLFRGSEETQYF.

The chain carries TRBV16 and TRBJ1-2; D is ambiguous. This CDR3 is built from 13 residues. Germline assignment: CDR1 KGHSY and CDR2 FQNENV. Trimming left V 3 bases short and J 7 bases short, with 12 bases between. CDR3 sequence: CASSHDEVFGYTF. The CDR3 nucleotides are TGTGCCAGCAGCCATGACGAAGTTTTTGGCTACACCTTC.

This clone has only a few counts. The chain links TRBV6-6 to TRBJ2-7, with no clear D. The CDR3 totals 12 residues. The V gene's germline CDR1 is MNHNY and CDR2 SVGAGI (reference sequence). V lost 0 bases to trimming and J lost 4 bases, with 4 bases between them. The CDR3 DNA reads as TGTGCCAGCAGTTACTCGACATACGAGCAGTACTTC. Protein product: CASSYSTYEQYF.

V and J are TRBV13 and TRBJ1-1, with D tentatively TRBD1 (5 bases). V dropped 0 bases and J dropped 9 bases, with 11 bases sitting between them. The CDR3 has 13 residues. Germline assignment: CDR1 PRHDT and CDR2 FYEKMQ (reference sequence). The CDR3 DNA follows: TGTGCCAGCAGCTTAGGCACAGGAGGACAAGCTTTCTTT. Its protein product is CASSLGTGGQAFF.

This clone was picked up a small number of times. The chain links TRBV14 to TRBJ2-7, with 8 positions matching TRBD1. This CDR3 has 17 residues. V dropped 1 base and J dropped 5; count of bases not matched to a gene: 13. Germline CDR1 and CDR2: SGHDN and FVKESK. CDR3 nucleotides: TGTGCCAGCAGCCAAGGAGATCGACAGGGGCCCCTGGACGAGCAGTACTTC. Its protein product is CASSQGDRQGPLDEQYF.

V and J are TRBV29-1 and TRBJ1-4, with a tentative D call TRBD1 (5 bases). The V end lost 4 bases, the J end lost 5 bases, and 11 bases lay between the germline ends. Germline CDR1 reads SQVTM; CDR2 reads ANQGSEA. The CDR3 has 13 amino acids. CDR3 nucleotide sequence: TGCAGCGTTGCGACAGAAAACAATGAAAAACTGTTTTTT. This encodes CSVATENNEKLFF.

V and J are TRBV5-4 and TRBJ2-4; 7 bases agree with TRBD1. The V segment lost 1 base and the J segment 5 bases; nucleotides outside the gene matches: 9. Germline assignment: CDR1 SGHNT and CDR2 YYREEE (reference sequence). This CDR3 spans 16 amino acids. CDR3 DNA: TGTGCCAGCAGCTTGTGGCTCCACAGGGGCGAAAACATTCAGTACTTC. Amino acid sequence: CASSLWLHRGENIQYF. Variable domain in full (rest from reference TRBV5-4 and TRBJ2-4): ETGVTQSPTHLIKTRGQQVTLRCSSQSGHNTVSWYQQALGQGPQFIFQYYREEENGRGNFPPRFSGLQFPNYSSELNVNALELDDSALYLCASSLWLHRGENIQYFGAGTRLSVL.

This chain joins TRBV27 and TRBJ2-2, with 10 positions matching TRBD2. Germline CDR1 is MNHEY and CDR2 is SMNVEV (reference sequence). V gave up 7 bases and J gave up 3 bases; unmatched junction bases: 11. The CDR3 totals 17 residues. In DNA form, the CDR3 reads TGTGCCAGCATTGGTTTGGTTGGACTAGCGGACACCGGGGAGCTGTTTTTT. This codes for CASIGLVGLADTGELFF.

This clone was seen more than once but under ten times. V gene TRBV4-1 combines with J gene TRBJ2-7; D is possibly TRBD1 (6 bases). Looked up from germline, CDR1 is MGHRA and CDR2 is YSYEKL. The CDR3 has 15 amino acids. V was shortened by 0 bases and J by 4 bases, with 13 bases between the two germline ends. The CDR3 loop reads CASSQEGQGFYEQYF. CDR3 DNA: TGCGCCAGCAGCCAAGAAGGCCAGGGGTTTTACGAGCAGTACTTC.

The chain combines TRBV30 with TRBJ1-1; possible D gene TRBD1, 5 bases. The CDR3 extends over 12 amino acids. V lost 3 bases and J lost 6, with 11 bases in between. Germline V CDR1 and CDR2: GTSNPN, SVGIG (reference sequence). The CDR3 nucleotides are TGTGCCTGGAGGACGGGACTCTCTGAAGCTTTCTTT. This gives the protein CAWRTGLSEAFF.

This chain connects TRBV5-1 to TRBJ2-7, with D hard to call. This CDR3 contains 13 residues. Germline loops: CDR1 SGHRS, CDR2 YFSETQ. The V and J ends lost 5 bases and 3 bases respectively, with 12 bases between them. CDR3 in DNA: TGCGCCAGCAGTCCGGGTCCCTACTACGAGCAGTACTTC. Translation gives CASSPGPYYEQYF.

The V gene is TRBV29-1, the J gene TRBJ2-5, with 8 bases aligning to TRBD1. The CDR3 is made up of 13 amino acids. Trimming removed 5 bases from V and 8 bases from J; junction bases left unmatched: 10. CDR1 and CDR2 from the germline V gene are SQVTM and ANQGSEA. The CDR3: CSVIRDRSYTQYF. DNA for the CDR3: TGCAGCGTTATCCGGGACAGGTCTTACACCCAGTACTTC. The full variable domain, completed using reference TRBV29-1 and TRBJ2-5, is SAVISQKPSRDICQRGTSLTIQCQVDSQVTMMFWYRQQPGQSLTLIATANQGSEATYESGFVIDKFPISRPNLTFSTLTVSNMSPEDSSIYLCSVIRDRSYTQYFGPGTRLLVL.

The gene calls are TRBV25-1 and TRBJ1-1; D is unclear. The CDR3 sequence is 12 residues long. The germline V gene has CDR1 MGHDK and CDR2 SYGVNS. Trimming left V 4 bases short and J 1 base short, with 4 bases between. The CDR3 loop is CASSAENTEAFF. DNA for the CDR3: TGTGCCAGCAGTGCGGAGAACACTGAAGCTTTCTTT.

This chain uses TRBV5-6 with TRBJ1-1; D gene unclear. Germline V gives CDR1 SGHDT, CDR2 YYEEEE. V lost 0 bases and J 1 base, leaving 4 bases between the germline ends. The CDR3 is 13 residues long. The CDR3 region has the DNA TGTGCCAGCAGCTTGGTTAGGAACACTGAAGCTTTCTTT. Encoded protein: CASSLVRNTEAFF.